This T cell receptor (beta chain) was obtained from a study of PD-1 blockade in classical Hodgkin lymphoma. The germline gives CDR1 SGHRS, CDR2 YFSETQ. The V end lost 0 bases, the J end lost 2 bases, and 11 bases lay between the germline ends. The CDR3 loop spans 15 amino acids. The repertoire was sequenced with immunoSEQ multiplex PCR; TCRdb's copy has only in-frame clones and lacks some. Of some 13,000 clones listed, 82% are singletons. The patients all showed relapse after autologous stem cell transplantation, while their brentuximab vedotin exposure varied. Broader study findings: Only CD4+ TCR diversity, not CD8+, had risen significantly by C4D1. Patients starting nivolumab under 1 year after ASCT were excluded. Before treatment, complete responders showed about the same diversity as newly diagnosed patients.

As for this clone: The antigen is not known.

V and J are TRBV5-1 and TRBJ2-5, with a weak D call TRBD1 (6 bases). Specimen: peripheral blood mononuclear cells (PBMCs), collected at baseline. This TCR was sampled from a human donor with classical Hodgkin lymphoma. The CDR3, as DNA: TGCGCCAGCAGCTTGGCAGGGGCCAAACAAGAGACCCAGTACTTC. Amino acid sequence: CASSLAGAKQETQYF.